This TCR beta chain was profiled in a study of blood T cells in healthy people across ages. This clonotype turned up a few times. Its antigen is unidentified. One junction end disagrees with the germline gene, perhaps due to a read error. Combining a sample-barcoded 5' primer with a J-beta primer mix, a second PCR ran for roughly 6 to 11 cycles. TCRdb reprocessed the 5' RACE reads with MiXCR, giving one entry per CDR3 protein. In the table there are 1 million or so distinct CDR3 sequences, under 45% of which are singletons. Study results and limitations: Long-lived and aged donors differed, with more naive CD4+ cells and higher diversity in the long-lived.

The sequenced sample was blood. The TCR originated in a woman in her sixties or seventies in good health.

The CDR3 bases are TGTGCCAGCAGCCCACCGGGACTAGCGGGAGGAAGCTCCTACAATGAGCAGTTCTTT. Encoded protein: CASSPPGLAGGSSYNEQFF. This chain uses TRBV9 with TRBJ2-1; 15 bases map to TRBD2. Germline V gene lookup returns CDR1 SGDLS and CDR2 YYNGEE. CDR3 length equals 19 residues.